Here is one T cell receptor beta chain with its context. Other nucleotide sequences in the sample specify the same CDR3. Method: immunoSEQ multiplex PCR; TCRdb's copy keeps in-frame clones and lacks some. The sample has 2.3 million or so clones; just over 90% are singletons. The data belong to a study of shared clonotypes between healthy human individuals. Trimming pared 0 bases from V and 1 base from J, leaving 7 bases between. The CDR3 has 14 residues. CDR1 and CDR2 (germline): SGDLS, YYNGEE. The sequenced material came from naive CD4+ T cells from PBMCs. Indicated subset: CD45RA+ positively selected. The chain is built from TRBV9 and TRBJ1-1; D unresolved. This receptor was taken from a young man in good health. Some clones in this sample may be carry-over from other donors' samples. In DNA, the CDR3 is TGTGCCAGCAGCGTAGGTCCGGCGAACACTGAAGCTTTCTTT. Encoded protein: CASSVGPANTEAFF.